One sample yielded the 5 T cell receptor beta chains listed below, sequenced in a study of cytomegalovirus exposure and HLA in healthy donors. 13 Jbeta primers and 60 Vbeta primers were used for the PCR. Some clones are missing from TCRdb's copy, which holds only in-frame ones; the method was immunoSEQ multiplex PCR. This repertoire includes some 200,000 clones. Sample: PBMCs. The receptor source for this set is a man younger than 45 in good health and CMV-seronegative.

This chain joins TRBV6-5 and TRBJ2-3, with 9 nucleotides matching TRBD1. This CDR3 has 15 residues. Germline loops: CDR1 MNHEY, CDR2 SVGAGI. Trimming at V came to 7 bases and at J to 1 base, leaving 6 bases not matched to a gene. The CDR3 sequence: CASKSRDRGTDTQYF. CDR3 DNA: TGTGCCAGCAAATCACGGGACAGGGGCACAGATACGCAGTATTTT.

V usage is TRBV5-1 and J usage is TRBJ1-1; tentatively, D is TRBD1 (6 bases). Germline loops: CDR1 SGHRS, CDR2 YFSETQ. Trimming stripped 3 bases from V and 3 bases from J, with 15 bases between. The CDR3 totals 15 residues. This CDR3 reads CASSSLQGGDTEAFF. CDR3 sequence (DNA): TGCGCCAGCAGCTCGCTACAGGGAGGGGACACTGAAGCTTTCTTT.

The V and J genes are TRBV14 and TRBJ2-5, with D uncertain. The length of the CDR3 is 14 residues. Trimming cost V 4 bases and J 5 bases, with 14 bases left between them. CDR1 is SGHDN and CDR2 is FVKESK in the germline V gene. The CDR3 protein is CASSRPFSAETQYF. CDR3 bases: TGTGCCAGCAGCCGCCCCTTCTCCGCGGAGACCCAGTACTTC.

The genes are TRBV28 and TRBJ2-2; 9 nucleotides align to TRBD1. This CDR3 region has 16 residues. Germline lookup yields CDR1 MDHEN and CDR2 SYDVKM. V dropped 7 bases and J dropped 1; count of bases not matched to a gene: 7. CDR3 sequence (DNA): TGTGCCAGCATGATCAACAGGGGGCTGAACACCGGGGAGCTGTTTTTT. Its protein is CASMINRGLNTGELFF.

The DNA of the CDR3 is TGTGCCAGCAGTCCCCGACTAGCGGGGGGAGTCGGGGAGCTGTTTTTT. Amino acids: CASSPRLAGGVGELFF. V gene TRBV5-5 combines with J gene TRBJ2-2, with 13 bases lining up with TRBD2. Germline V gene sequence: CDR1 SGHKS, CDR2 YYEKEE (reference sequence). V gave up 5 bases and J gave up 7 bases; unmatched junction bases: 8. The CDR3 is 16 residues long.